The clone carrying this T cell receptor (beta chain) was observed a handful of times. Its matching antigen is unknown. PCR involved 60 Vbeta and 13 Jbeta primers. In the original workflow: A later analysis tallied approximately 87 million unique TCR beta chains, some 12 million of them shared. Assay used: immunoSEQ multiplex PCR; TCRdb lists only in-frame clones, some missing. Clonal size and the V and J genes are those of that table, whereas D and trimming came from the DNA. The table has roughly 200,000 clones, about four fifths seen once. This entry belongs to a study of cytomegalovirus exposure and HLA in healthy donors. Study observations and caveats: Later on, an analysis found that several of the most significant clusters appeared to be linked to common viral pathogens, which included parvovirus B19. It was reported in a later analysis that an Asian-associated ancestry cluster showed fewer N-insertions than the 666-donor mean. As was reported, the classifier diagnosed cytomegalovirus status with high specificity and sensitivity.

V was clipped by 0 bases and J by 8 bases; unmatched bases: 6. Germline assignment: CDR1 SGHRS and CDR2 YFSETQ. The CDR3 has 15 amino acids. This sequence originates from a female donor in good health and CMV-seronegative. V gene TRBV5-1 combines with J gene TRBJ2-1; 9 bases map to TRBD2. Sequencing used PBMCs. This CDR3 is CASSLGSGSSDEQFF. As DNA, the CDR3 is TGCGCCAGCAGCTTGGGTAGCGGGAGCTCTGATGAGCAGTTCTTC. The full variable domain, rest sourced from reference TRBV5-1 and TRBJ2-1, is KAGVTQTPRYLIKTRGQQVTLSCSPISGHRSVSWYQQTPGQGLQFLFEYFSETQRNKGNFPGRFSGRQFSNSRSEMNVSTLELGDSALYLCASSLGSGSSDEQFFGPGTRLTVL.